Sequencing of this T cell receptor (beta chain) was carried out in a study of OX40 agonist ivuxolimab in advanced cancers. Whole-study findings and limits: Among expanded peripheral T cells, antigen specificity went undetermined.

Turning to this clone: Its antigen is not identified. Distinct nucleotide sequences in the sample also encode this CDR3.

Assay used: immunoSEQ multiplex PCR; TCRdb lists only in-frame clones, some missing. The sample holds 70,000 to 95,000 clones, around 83% seen once. The sample in question was CD4+ or CD8+ T cells sorted from blood, obtained in a trial of the OX40 agonist ivuxolimab. The receptor was derived from an adult with an advanced solid tumor such as melanoma, head and neck, liver or kidney cancer.

The CDR3 nucleotides are TGTGCCAGCTCCCAGACAGCCTCCTACGAGCAGTACTTC. Translated: CASSQTASYEQYF. This chain links TRBV28 with TRBJ2-7, with D tentatively TRBD1 (5 bases). The CDR3 length is 13 residues. Germline V gene lookup returns CDR1 MDHEN and CDR2 SYDVKM. V was trimmed by 8 bases and J by 0 bases, leaving 11 bases between them.